The clone carrying this TCR beta chain came up a few times. Its antigen remains unknown. The CDR3 runs 14 residues. Between the trimmed V and J ends, which lost 0 bases and 4 bases, there was a span of 9 bases. Germline CDR1 and CDR2: SEHNR and FQNEAQ (reference sequence). The authors made TCR cDNA by 5'RACE template switching, adding a universal primer site and UMIs. MiXCR was run by TCRdb on the 5' RACE reads, yielding one entry per CDR3 protein. The sample carries over 250,000 distinct CDR3 sequences, roughly 3.9% recorded once. The sample originates from a study of T cells after yellow fever vaccination. Background on the study: The SMART-Seq v4 Ultra Low Input method served to prepare the low-cell-number fractions.

Study-wide findings and caveats: Bulk-population clonotypes that are abundant could appear as contaminants in FACS-sorted repertoires. At 96% for CD4 and roughly 87% for CD8, most primary-vaccination clones showed up again after the booster.

The genes are TRBV7-9 and TRBJ2-5, with no clear D. The specimen was PBMCs, collected 5 days after the yellow fever booster vaccination. The TCR comes from a man between 18 and 35 years old who received the YFV17D yellow fever vaccine. The CDR3, as DNA: TGTGCCAGCAGCTTAGCGGGCCGGTTAGAGACCCAGTACTTC. Translation gives CASSLAGRLETQYF.